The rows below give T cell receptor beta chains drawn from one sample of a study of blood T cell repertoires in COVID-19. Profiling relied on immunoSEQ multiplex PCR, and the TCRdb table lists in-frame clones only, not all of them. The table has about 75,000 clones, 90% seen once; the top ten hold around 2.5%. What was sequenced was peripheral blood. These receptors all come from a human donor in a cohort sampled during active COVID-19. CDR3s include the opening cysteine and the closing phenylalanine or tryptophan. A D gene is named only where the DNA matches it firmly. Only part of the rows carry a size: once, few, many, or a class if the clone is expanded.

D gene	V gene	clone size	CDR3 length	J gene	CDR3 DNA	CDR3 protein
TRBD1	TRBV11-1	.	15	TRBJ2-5	TGTGCCAGCAGCTACGCCGGGACAGGGGAAGAGACCCAGTACTTC	CASSYAGTGEETQYF
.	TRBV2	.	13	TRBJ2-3	TGTGCCAGCAGTGAACTCTCCGTAGATACGCAGTATTTT	CASSELSVDTQYF
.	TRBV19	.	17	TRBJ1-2	TGTGCCAGTAGTATAGATCCTATGACGGAGGGGCACTATGGCTACACCTTC	CASSIDPMTEGHYGYTF
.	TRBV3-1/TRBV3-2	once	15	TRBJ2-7	TGTGCCAGCAGCCAAGATTTGCAGTTCTCCTACGAGCAGTACTTC	CASSQDLQFSYEQYF
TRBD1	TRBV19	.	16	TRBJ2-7	TGTGCCAGTAGCCCCGGGACAGGGAGTTGGGCCTACGAGCAGTACTTC	CASSPGTGSWAYEQYF
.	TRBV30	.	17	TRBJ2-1	TGTGCCTGGAGCCGCGGGACGGCCATGAGACACTACAATGAGCAGTTCTTC	CAWSRGTAMRHYNEQFF
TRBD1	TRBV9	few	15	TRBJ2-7	TGTGCCAGCAGCCTCACCACAGGGGGCTCCTCCGAGCAGTACTTC	CASSLTTGGSSEQYF
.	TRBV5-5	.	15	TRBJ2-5	TGTGCCAGCAGCTTTCTGGAGGCCTATATCGGGACCCAGTACTTC	CASSFLEAYIGTQYF
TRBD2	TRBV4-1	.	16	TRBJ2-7	TGCGCCAGCAGCCAAGACTATCTAGCGGGGGGCTACGAGCAGTACTTC	CASSQDYLAGGYEQYF
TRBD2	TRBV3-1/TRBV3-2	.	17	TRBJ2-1	TGTGCCAGCAGCCAAGATTCTAGCGGGAGGGCCTACAATGAGCAGTTCTTC	CASSQDSSGRAYNEQFF
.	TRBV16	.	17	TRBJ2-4	TGTGCCAGCAGCCAATATGGCGGGGGCTTGGCCAAAAACATTCAGTACTTC	CASSQYGGGLAKNIQYF
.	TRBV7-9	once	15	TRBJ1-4	TGTGCCAGCAGCCCTTATTCCGCGGATAATGAAAAACTGTTTTTT	CASSPYSADNEKLFF
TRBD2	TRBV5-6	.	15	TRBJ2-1	TGTGCCAGCAGCTTGTTCGGAGGCGGGAGCAATGAGCAGTTCTTC	CASSLFGGGSNEQFF
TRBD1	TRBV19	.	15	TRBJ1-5	TGTGCCAGTAGCTTAGGACAGGGGAACAATCAGCCCCAGCATTTT	CASSLGQGNNQPQHF
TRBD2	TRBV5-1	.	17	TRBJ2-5	TGCGCCAGCAGCTTGGGCAGACTAGCGGGGGCACAAGAGACCCAGTACTTC	CASSLGRLAGAQETQYF
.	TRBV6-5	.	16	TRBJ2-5	TGTGCCAGCAGTTACTCTCTAGCCCCTGCTTGGGAGACCCAGTACTTC	CASSYSLAPAWETQYF
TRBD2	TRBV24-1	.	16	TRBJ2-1	TGTGCCACCAGGACGGCGGGAGTGGGGGATACTAATGAGCAGTTCTTC	CATRTAGVGDTNEQFF
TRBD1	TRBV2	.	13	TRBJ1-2	TGTGCCAGCAGCTCACAGGGGGCGCGTGGCTACACCTTC	CASSSQGARGYTF
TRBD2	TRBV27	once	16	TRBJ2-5	TGTGCCAGCAGATCATATAGCGGGGCGGCGGGAGAGACCCAGTACTTC	CASRSYSGAAGETQYF
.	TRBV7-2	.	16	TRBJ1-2	TGTGCCAGCAGCGGAACACAGGGTTTTGCGAACTATGGCTACACCTTC	CASSGTQGFANYGYTF
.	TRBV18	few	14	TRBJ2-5	TGTGCCAGCTCACACTGGACACCTCAAGAGACCCAGTACTTC	CASSHWTPQETQYF
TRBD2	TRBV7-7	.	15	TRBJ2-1	TGTGCCAGCAGCTCAGGACTAGCGGGGGCCGATGAGCAGTTCTTC	CASSSGLAGADEQFF
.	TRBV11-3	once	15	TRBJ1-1	TGTGCCAGCAGCCCCCGAGGAGGCCCGAACACTGAAGCTTTCTTT	CASSPRGGPNTEAFF
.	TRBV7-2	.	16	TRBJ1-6	TGTGCCAGCAGCTTAGGTCGGAGCCGTAAAAATTCACCCCTCCACTTT	CASSLGRSRKNSPLHF
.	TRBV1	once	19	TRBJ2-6	TGCACCAGCAGCCAAGATCGCAATGCCGTGGAGTCTGGGGCCAACGTCCTGACTTTC	CTSSQDRNAVESGANVLTF
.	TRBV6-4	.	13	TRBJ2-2	TGTGCCAGCAGTGACTCAGAGACCGGGGAGCTGTTTTTT	CASSDSETGELFF
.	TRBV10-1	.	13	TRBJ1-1	TGCGCCAGCAGGGACAACATGAACACTGAAGCTTTCTTT	CASRDNMNTEAFF
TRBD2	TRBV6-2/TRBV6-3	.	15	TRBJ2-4	TGTGCCAGCAGTTATTTGCGGGGGGGTAAAAACATTCAGTACTTC	CASSYLRGGKNIQYF
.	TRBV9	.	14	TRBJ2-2	TGTGCCAGCAGATGGACACCCACCACCGGGGAGCTGTTTTTT	CASRWTPTTGELFF
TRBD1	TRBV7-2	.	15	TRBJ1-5	TGTGCCAGCAGCTCCGGGACAGGTGGTCGTCAGCCCCAGCATTTT	CASSSGTGGRQPQHF
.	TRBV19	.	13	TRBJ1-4	TGTGCCAGTAGGGGACAACGAAATGAAAAACTGTTTTTT	CASRGQRNEKLFF
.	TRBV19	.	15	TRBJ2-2	TGTGCCAGTAGTATAGGGTTTTCGAGCCGCGGGGAGCTGTTTTTT	CASSIGFSSRGELFF
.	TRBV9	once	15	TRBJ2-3	TGTGCCAGCAGCGTAGGCGGGGCCCCCACAGATACGCAGTATTTT	CASSVGGAPTDTQYF
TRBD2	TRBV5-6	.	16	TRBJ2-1	TGTGCCAGCAGCCTATACGGCTGGCGGGGGGATGATGAGCAGTTCTTC	CASSLYGWRGDDEQFF
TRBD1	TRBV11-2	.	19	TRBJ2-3	TGTGCCAGCAGCTTTTTTTCCGGGACAGGGCTATCTAGCACAGATACGCAGTATTTT	CASSFFSGTGLSSTDTQYF
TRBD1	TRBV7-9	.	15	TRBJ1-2	TGTGCCAGCAGCTCAAGGGACAGGGGGGACTATGGCTACACCTTC	CASSSRDRGDYGYTF
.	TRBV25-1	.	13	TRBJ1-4	TGTGCCAGTCCCCCACACGGCGGTGAAAAACTGTTTTTT	CASPPHGGEKLFF
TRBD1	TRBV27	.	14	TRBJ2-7	TGTGCCAGCATTCCGGGACAGGGGATGGTCGAGCAGTACTTC	CASIPGQGMVEQYF
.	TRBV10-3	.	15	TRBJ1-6	TGTGCCATCCGGGGGGGGGTAACCTATAATTCACCCCTCCACTTT	CAIRGGVTYNSPLHF
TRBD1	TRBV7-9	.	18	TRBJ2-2	TGTGCCAGCAGCTTAGCCAACTTACAGGGGGCGAACACCGGGGAGCTGTTTTTT	CASSLANLQGANTGELFF
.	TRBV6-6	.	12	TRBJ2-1	TGTGCCAGCAGTTACCCAGGATACGAGCAGTTCTTC	CASSYPGYEQFF
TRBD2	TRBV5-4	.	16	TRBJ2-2	TGTGCCAGCAGCTCGACTAGCGGGGGGTCCACCGGGGAGCTGTTTTTT	CASSSTSGGSTGELFF
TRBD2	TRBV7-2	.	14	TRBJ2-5	TGTGCCAGCAGCTTTCTAACGGGGGGAGAGACCCAGTACTTC	CASSFLTGGETQYF
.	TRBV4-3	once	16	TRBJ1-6	TGCGCCAGCAGCCTCGAGGGGGAATACTATAATTCACCCCTCCACTTT	CASSLEGEYYNSPLHF
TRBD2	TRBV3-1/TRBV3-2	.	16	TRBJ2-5	TGTGCCAGCAGCCCGGTAGTAGCGGGGGGCCAAGAGACCCAGTACTTC	CASSPVVAGGQETQYF
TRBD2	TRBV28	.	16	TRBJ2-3	TGTGCCAGCAGTTCTTTAGCGGGGGGGCGCACAGATACGCAGTATTTT	CASSSLAGGRTDTQYF
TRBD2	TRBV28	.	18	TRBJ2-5	TGTGCCAGCAGTTTCCCGGGGACTAGCGGGAGCTATCAAGAGACCCAGTACTTC	CASSFPGTSGSYQETQYF
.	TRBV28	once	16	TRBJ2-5	TGTGCCAGCAGTTTAAAGGGTGTGGGGGCGATAGAGACCCAGTACTTC	CASSLKGVGAIETQYF
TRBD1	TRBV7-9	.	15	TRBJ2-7	TGTGCCAGCAGCTTATGGAGGACAGGGGGCGACGAGCAGTACTTC	CASSLWRTGGDEQYF
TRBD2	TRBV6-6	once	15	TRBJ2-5	TGTGCCAGCATTTGGGGACTAGCGGGTGGAGAGACCCAGTACTTC	CASIWGLAGGETQYF
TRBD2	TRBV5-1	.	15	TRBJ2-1	TGCGCCAGCAGCCCCCCCCGCGGGACTAGCGATGAGCAGTTCTTC	CASSPPRGTSDEQFF
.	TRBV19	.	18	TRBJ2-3	TGTGCCAGTAGTCCAGGGGTTGAACGGCGAGGGTTCACAGATACGCAGTATTTT	CASSPGVERRGFTDTQYF
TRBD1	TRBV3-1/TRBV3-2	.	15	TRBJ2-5	TGTGCCAGCAGCCACGGGGACAGGTTGCAGGGGACCCAGTACTTC	CASSHGDRLQGTQYF
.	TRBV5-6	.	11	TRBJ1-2	TGTGCCAGCAGGTACAGGGTTGGCTACACCTTC	CASRYRVGYTF
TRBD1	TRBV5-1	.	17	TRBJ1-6	TGCGCCAGCAGCGCAAGCCCACCGGGACAGGGAGGGTCACCCCTCCACTTT	CASSASPPGQGGSPLHF
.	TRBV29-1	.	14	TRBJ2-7	TGCAGCGTTGCAGGGTCCCCACCTTCCTACGAGCAGTACTTC	CSVAGSPPSYEQYF